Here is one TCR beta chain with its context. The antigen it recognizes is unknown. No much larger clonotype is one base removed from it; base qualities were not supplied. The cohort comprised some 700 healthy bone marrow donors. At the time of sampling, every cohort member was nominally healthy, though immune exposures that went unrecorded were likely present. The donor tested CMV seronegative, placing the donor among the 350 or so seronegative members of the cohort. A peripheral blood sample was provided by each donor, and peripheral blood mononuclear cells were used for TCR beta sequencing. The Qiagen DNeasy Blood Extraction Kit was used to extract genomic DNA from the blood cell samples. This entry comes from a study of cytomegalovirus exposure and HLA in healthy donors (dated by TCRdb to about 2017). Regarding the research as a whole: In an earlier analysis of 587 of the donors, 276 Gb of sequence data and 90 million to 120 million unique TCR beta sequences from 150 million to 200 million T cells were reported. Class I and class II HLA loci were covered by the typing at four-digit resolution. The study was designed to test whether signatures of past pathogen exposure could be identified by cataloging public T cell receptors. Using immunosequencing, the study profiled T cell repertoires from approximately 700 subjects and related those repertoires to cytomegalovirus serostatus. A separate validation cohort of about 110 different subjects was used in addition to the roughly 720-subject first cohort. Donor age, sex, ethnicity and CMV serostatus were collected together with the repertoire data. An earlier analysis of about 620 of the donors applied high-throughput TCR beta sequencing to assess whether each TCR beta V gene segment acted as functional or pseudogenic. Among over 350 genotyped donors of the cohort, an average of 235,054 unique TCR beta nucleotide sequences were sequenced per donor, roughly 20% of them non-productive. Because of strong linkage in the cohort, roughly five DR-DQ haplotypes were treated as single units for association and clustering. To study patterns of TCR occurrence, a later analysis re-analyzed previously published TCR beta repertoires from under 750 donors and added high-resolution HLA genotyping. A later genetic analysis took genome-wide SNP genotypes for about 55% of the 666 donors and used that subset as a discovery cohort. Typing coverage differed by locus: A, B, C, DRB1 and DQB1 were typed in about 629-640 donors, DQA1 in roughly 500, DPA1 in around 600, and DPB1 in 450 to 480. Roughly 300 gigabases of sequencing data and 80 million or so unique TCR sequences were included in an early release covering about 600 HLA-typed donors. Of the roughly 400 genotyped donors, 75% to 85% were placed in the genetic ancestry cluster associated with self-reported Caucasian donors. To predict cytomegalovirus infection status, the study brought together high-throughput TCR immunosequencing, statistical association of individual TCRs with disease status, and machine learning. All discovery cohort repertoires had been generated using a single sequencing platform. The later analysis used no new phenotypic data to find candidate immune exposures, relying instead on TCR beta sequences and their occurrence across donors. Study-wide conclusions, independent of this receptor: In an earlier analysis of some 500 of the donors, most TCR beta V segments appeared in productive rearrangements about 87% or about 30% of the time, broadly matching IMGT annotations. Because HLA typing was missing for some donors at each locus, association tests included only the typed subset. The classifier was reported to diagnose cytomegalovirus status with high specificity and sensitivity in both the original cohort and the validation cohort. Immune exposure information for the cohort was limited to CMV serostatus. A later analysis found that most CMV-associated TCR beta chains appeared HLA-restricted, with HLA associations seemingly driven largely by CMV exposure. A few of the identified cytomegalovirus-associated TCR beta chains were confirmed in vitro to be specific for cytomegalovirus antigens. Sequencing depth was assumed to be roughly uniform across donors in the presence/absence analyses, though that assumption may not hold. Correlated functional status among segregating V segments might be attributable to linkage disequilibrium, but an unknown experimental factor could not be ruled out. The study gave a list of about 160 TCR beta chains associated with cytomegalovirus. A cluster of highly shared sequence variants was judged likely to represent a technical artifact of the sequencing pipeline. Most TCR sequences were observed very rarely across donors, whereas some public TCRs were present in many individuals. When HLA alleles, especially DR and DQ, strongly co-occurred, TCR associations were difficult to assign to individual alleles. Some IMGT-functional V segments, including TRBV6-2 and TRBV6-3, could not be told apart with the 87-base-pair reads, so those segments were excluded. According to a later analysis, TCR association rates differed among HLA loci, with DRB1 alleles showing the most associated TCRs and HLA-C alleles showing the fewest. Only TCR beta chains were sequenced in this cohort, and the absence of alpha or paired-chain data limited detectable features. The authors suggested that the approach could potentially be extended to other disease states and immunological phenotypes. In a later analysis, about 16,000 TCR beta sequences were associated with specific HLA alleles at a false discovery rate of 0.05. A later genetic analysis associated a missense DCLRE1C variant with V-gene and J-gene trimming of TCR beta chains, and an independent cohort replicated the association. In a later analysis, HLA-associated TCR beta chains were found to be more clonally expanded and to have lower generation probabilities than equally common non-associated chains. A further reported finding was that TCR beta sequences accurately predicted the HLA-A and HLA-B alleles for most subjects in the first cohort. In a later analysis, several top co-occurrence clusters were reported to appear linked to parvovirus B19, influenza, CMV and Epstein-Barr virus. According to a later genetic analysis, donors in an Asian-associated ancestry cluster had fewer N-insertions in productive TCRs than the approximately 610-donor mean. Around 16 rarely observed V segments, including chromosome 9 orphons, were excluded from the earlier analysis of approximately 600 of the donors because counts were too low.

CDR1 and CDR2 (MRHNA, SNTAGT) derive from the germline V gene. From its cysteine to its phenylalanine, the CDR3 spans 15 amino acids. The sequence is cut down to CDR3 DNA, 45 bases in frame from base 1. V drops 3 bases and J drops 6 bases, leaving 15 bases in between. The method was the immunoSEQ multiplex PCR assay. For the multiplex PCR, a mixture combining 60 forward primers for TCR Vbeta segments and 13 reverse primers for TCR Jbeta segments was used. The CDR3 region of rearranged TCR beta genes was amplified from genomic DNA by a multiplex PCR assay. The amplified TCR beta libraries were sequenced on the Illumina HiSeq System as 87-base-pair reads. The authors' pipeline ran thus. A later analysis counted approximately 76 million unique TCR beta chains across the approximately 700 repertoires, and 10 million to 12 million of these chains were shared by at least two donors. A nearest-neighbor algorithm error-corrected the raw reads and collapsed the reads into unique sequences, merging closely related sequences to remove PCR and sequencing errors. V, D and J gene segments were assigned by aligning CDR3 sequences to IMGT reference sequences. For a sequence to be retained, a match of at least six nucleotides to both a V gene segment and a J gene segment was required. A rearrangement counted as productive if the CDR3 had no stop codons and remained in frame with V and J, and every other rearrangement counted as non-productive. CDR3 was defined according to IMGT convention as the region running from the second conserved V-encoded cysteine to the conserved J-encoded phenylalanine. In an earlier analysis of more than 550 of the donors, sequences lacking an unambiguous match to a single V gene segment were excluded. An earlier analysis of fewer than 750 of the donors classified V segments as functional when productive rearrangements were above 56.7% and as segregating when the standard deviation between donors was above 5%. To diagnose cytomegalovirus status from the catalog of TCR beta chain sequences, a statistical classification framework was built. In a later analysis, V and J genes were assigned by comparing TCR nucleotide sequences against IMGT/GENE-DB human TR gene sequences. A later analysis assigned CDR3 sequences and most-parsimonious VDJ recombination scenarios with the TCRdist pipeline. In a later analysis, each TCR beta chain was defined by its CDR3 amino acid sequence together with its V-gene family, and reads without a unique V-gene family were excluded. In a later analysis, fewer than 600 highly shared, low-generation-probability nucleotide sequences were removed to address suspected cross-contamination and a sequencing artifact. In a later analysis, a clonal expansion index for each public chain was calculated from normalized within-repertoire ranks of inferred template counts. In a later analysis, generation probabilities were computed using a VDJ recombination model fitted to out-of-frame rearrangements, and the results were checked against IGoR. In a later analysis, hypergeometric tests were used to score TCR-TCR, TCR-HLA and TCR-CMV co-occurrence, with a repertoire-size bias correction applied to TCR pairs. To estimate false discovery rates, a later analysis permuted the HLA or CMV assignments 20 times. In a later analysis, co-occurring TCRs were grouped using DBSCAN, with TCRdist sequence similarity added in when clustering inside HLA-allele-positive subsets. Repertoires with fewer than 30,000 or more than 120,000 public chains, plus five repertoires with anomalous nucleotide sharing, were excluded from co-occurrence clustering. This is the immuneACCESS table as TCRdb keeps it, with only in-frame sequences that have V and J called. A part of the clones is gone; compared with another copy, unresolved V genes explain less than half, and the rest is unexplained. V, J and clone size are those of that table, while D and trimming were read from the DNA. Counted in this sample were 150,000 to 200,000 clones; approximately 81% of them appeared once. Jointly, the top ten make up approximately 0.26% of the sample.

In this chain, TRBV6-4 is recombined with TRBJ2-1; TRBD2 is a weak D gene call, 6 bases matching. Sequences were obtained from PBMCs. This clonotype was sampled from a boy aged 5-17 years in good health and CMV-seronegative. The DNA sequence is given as TGTGCCAGCAGTGAAACGACTAGAGGAAGCAATGAGCAGTTCTTC. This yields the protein CASSETTRGSNEQFF.